Below, 29 T cell receptor beta chains from the same sample are listed, as sequenced in a study of spatial heterogeneity in lung cancer. Findings and caveats of the study: Counts of expanded intratumoral alpha and beta TCRs tracked tumor mutation counts.

TCRdb fed the 5' RACE reads into MiXCR, producing one record per CDR3 protein. Of roughly 2,700 distinct CDR3 sequences listed, approximately 50% were seen once; the top ten hold about a fifth. Described time point: sample taken at primary tumor resection. These TCRs' antigens remain unknown. The sample was lung tumor tissue, taken at surgery. The receptors originated from a male donor with early-stage non-small cell lung cancer.

V gene TRBV7-8 combines with J gene TRBJ2-1; TRBD1 matches at 7 bases. The CDR3 is 14 amino acids. Trimming cost V 5 bases and J 6 bases; bases outside gene matches: 7. Germline values: CDR1 SGHVS, CDR2 FQNEAQ. The CDR3 sequence: CASSLDRVGNEQFF. The DNA of the CDR3 is TGTGCCAGCAGCCTTGACAGGGTAGGCAATGAGCAGTTCTTC.

The rearrangement uses TRBV18 and TRBJ2-7; 9 bases line up with TRBD1. CDR1 and CDR2 from the germline V gene are KGHSH and LQKENI. The CDR3 consists of 15 residues. Trimming at V came to 2 bases and at J to 4 bases, leaving 6 bases not matched to a gene. CDR3 sequence reads: CASSPGGQGSYEQYF. As DNA, the CDR3 is TGTGCCAGCTCACCAGGGGGACAGGGCTCGTACGAGCAGTACTTC.

The chain joins TRBV19 to TRBJ2-1; 8 bases map to TRBD2. Trimming took 7 bases from V and 7 from J; bases not matched to a gene: 12. This CDR3 region has 15 residues. Germline CDR1 reads LNHDA; CDR2 reads SQIVND (reference sequence). The CDR3 sequence is CASTRQGTRANEQFF. For the CDR3, the DNA is TGTGCCAGTACCAGGCAGGGGACTAGAGCAAATGAGCAGTTCTTC.

This rearrangement joins TRBV25-1 to TRBJ2-7; D may be TRBD1 (5 bases). The CDR3 is 11 residues long. Germline lookup yields CDR1 MGHDK and CDR2 SYGVNS. V lost 4 bases, J lost 5 bases, and 6 bases lay in between. The CDR3 DNA sequence: TGTGCCAGCAGTGTAGGGGACGAGCAGTACTTC. Protein sequence: CASSVGDEQYF.

This chain links TRBV20-1 with TRBJ2-2; D uncertain. The germline V gene encodes CDR1 DFQATT and CDR2 SNEGSKA (reference sequence). This CDR3 comprises 13 residues. Trimming left V 3 bases short and J 0 bases short, with 5 bases between. CDR3 loop: CSARGTNTGELFF. Written as DNA, the CDR3 is TGCAGTGCTAGGGGGACGAACACCGGGGAGCTGTTTTTT.

The chain uses TRBV11-3 and TRBJ2-5; D remains unclear. This CDR3 region has 12 residues. The V gene lost 3 bases and the J gene lost 2 bases, with 4 bases spanning the gap. Per germline, CDR1 SGHNT and CDR2 YENEEA. CDR3 loop: CASSFLQETQYF. For the CDR3, the DNA is TGTGCCAGCAGCTTCCTTCAAGAGACCCAGTACTTC. Variable domain in full (rest from reference TRBV11-3 and TRBJ2-5): EAGVVQSPRYKIIEKKQPVAFWCNPISGHNTLYWYLQNLGQGPELLIRYENEEAVDDSQLPKDRFSAERLKGVDSTLKIQPAELGDSAVYLCASSFLQETQYFGPGTRLLVL.

The J gene is TRBJ2-3, the V gene TRBV10-1; tentative D call: TRBD2 (5 bases). This CDR3 contains 15 residues. The germline gives CDR1 WNHNN, CDR2 SYGVQD (reference sequence). With 5 bases removed from V and 1 base from J, the gap between germline ends came to 13 bases. The CDR3 reads CASSLGRRGTDTQYF. The CDR3 bases are TGCGCCAGCAGTCTTGGGAGACGAGGCACAGATACGCAGTATTTT.

This clonotype was seen only a few times. The chain links TRBV6-2 or TRBV6-3 to TRBJ2-3; 11 nucleotides align to TRBD1. The CDR3 sequence is 15 residues long. Trimming cost V 4 bases and J 3 bases; bases outside gene matches: 3. CDR1 and CDR2 from the germline V gene are MNHEY and SVGEGT. The CDR3 nucleotides are TGTGCCAGCAGTTCGGGACAGGGGGTTACAGATACGCAGTATTTT. Its protein product is CASSSGQGVTDTQYF.

This rearrangement joins TRBV18 to TRBJ2-5, with 7 bases that match TRBD2. The germline V gene encodes CDR1 KGHSH and CDR2 LQKENI. The CDR3 length is 16 residues. Trimming took 6 bases from V and 5 from J; bases not matched to a gene: 15. The CDR3 coding sequence is TGTGCCAGCTCGCGAACGCCGGGGGGACCGTCTGAGACCCAGTACTTC. It is translated as CASSRTPGGPSETQYF. Based on the CDR3 plus reference TRBV18 and TRBJ2-5, the full variable domain is NAGVMQNPRHLVRRRGQEARLRCSPMKGHSHVYWYRQLPEEGLKFMVYLQKENIIDESGMPKERFSAEFPKEGPSILRIQQVVRGDSAAYFCASSRTPGGPSETQYFGPGTRLLVL.

The DNA for the CDR3 is TGCAGTGCTAGAGATCTAAGGGAGGAGAACACCGGGGAGCTGTTTTTT. Protein: CSARDLREENTGELFF. The chain is built from TRBV20-1 and TRBJ2-2, with a weak D call TRBD2 (6 bases). Germline V gene lookup returns CDR1 DFQATT and CDR2 SNEGSKA (reference sequence). V lost 0 bases to trimming and J lost 1 base, with 12 bases between them. The CDR3 totals 16 residues.

This clonotype was detected once. The chain joins TRBV7-3 to TRBJ2-5; tentative D call: TRBD1 (5 bases). The CDR3 length is 15 residues. The V gene lost 2 bases and the J gene lost 2 bases, with 12 bases spanning the gap. From germline, CDR1 is SGHTA and CDR2 FQGTGA. As DNA, the CDR3 is TGTGCCAGCAGCTTATCAGATGCAGGGCAAGAGACCCAGTACTTC. This codes for CASSLSDAGQETQYF.

This clonotype was found a few times. The rearrangement joins TRBV10-3 to TRBJ2-4, with D possibly called TRBD1 or TRBD2 (5 bases each). This CDR3 has 18 amino acids. Germline-derived CDR1 and CDR2 are ENHRY and SYGVKD. The V gene lost 0 bases and the J gene lost 3 bases, with 18 bases spanning the gap. The CDR3 spells CAISESIGARAGKNIQYF. CDR3 nucleotide sequence: TGTGCCATCAGTGAGTCGATCGGGGCGCGGGCAGGCAAAAACATTCAGTACTTC.

The CDR3: CASSLHGPPLDTQYF. CDR3 nucleotide sequence: TGTGCCAGCAGTTTGCACGGTCCCCCCCTGGATACGCAGTATTTT. This chain joins TRBV12-3 or TRBV12-4 and TRBJ2-3; D not resolved. The CDR3 has 15 amino acids. Trimming left V 3 bases short and J 6 bases short, with 16 bases between.

The rearrangement uses TRBV6-2 or TRBV6-3 and TRBJ2-7; 8 nucleotides line up with TRBD2. V was pared by 4 bases and J by 3 bases, with 11 bases of the junction left unmatched. Germline CDR1 reads MNHEY; CDR2 reads SVGEGT. The CDR3 covers 16 residues. The CDR3 protein is CASSSAGTRESYEQYF. CDR3 nucleotide sequence: TGTGCCAGCAGTTCCGCCGGGACTAGAGAAAGCTACGAGCAGTACTTC.

By share, this clonotype counts as large. CDR3 bases: TGTGCCAGCACCCAAGACAGGGGTCAGACCCAGTACTTC. Translation: CASTQDRGQTQYF. The chain carries TRBV6-2 or TRBV6-3 and TRBJ2-5, with 8 bases lining up with TRBD1. The CDR3 runs 13 residues. Germline V gene sequence: CDR1 MNHEY, CDR2 SVGEGT. Trimming removed 7 bases from V and 6 bases from J; junction bases left unmatched: 7.

This clonotype was recorded a few times. The V call is TRBV30, the J call TRBJ2-2; D gene ambiguous. Germline V CDR1 and CDR2: GTSNPN, SVGIG (reference sequence). This CDR3 is built from 13 residues. The DNA of the CDR3 is TGTGTCAACTCTAGGGCGGACACCGGGGAGCTGTTTTTT. Translated: CVNSRADTGELFF.

V is TRBV6-5 and J is TRBJ1-5; D unclear. The CDR3 totals 14 residues. From germline, CDR1 is MNHEY and CDR2 SVGAGI. V was clipped by 4 bases and J by 0 bases, with 7 bases between them. The CDR3 DNA reads TGTGCCAGCAGTTCAGACAATAGCAATCAGCCCCAGCATTTT. Protein product: CASSSDNSNQPQHF.

V and J are TRBV29-1 and TRBJ2-2, with 12 bases lining up with TRBD2. The CDR3 covers 15 residues. Looked up from germline, CDR1 is SQVTM and CDR2 is ANQGSEA. V lost 5 bases to trimming and J lost 4 bases; unmatched junction nucleotides: 5. The CDR3: CSVPRLAGATGELFF. CDR3 bases: TGCAGCGTTCCCCGACTAGCGGGGGCCACCGGGGAGCTGTTTTTT.

J is TRBJ2-7 and V is TRBV6-2 or TRBV6-3; D is ambiguous. V shed 6 bases and J shed 4 bases, with 7 bases lying between them. Germline V gene lookup returns CDR1 MNHEY and CDR2 SVGEGT. The CDR3 extends over 11 amino acids. CDR3 DNA sequence: TGTGCCAGCAGCCAGATTTACGAGCAGTACTTC. Translated, it gives CASSQIYEQYF.

This chain uses TRBV3-1 with TRBJ2-7; the match to TRBD1 covers 7 bases. From germline, CDR1 is LGHDT and CDR2 YNNKEL (reference sequence). V lost 4 bases to trimming and J lost 4 bases; unmatched junction nucleotides: 1. The CDR3 contains 12 residues. DNA for the CDR3: TGTGCCAGCAGCCGACAGGGTTACGAGCAGTACTTC. Amino acids: CASSRQGYEQYF.

The chain couples TRBV19 to TRBJ2-2; the D is unclear. This CDR3 spans 16 amino acids. From germline, CDR1 is LNHDA and CDR2 SQIVND (reference sequence). Trimming cost V 5 bases and J 1 base, with 14 bases left between them. The CDR3 region is CASSPGPRRNTGELFF. The CDR3 DNA is TGTGCCAGTAGTCCTGGACCTCGGAGGAACACCGGGGAGCTGTTTTTT.

The chain recombines TRBV5-1 with TRBJ2-6; TRBD1 is a possible D gene (6 bases). From germline, CDR1 is SGHRS and CDR2 YFSETQ. CDR3 length equals 19 residues. V was trimmed by 4 bases and J by 0 bases, leaving 20 bases between them. The CDR3 nucleotides read TGCGCCAGCAGCCTTGGGGCCCTGACAGGAAGCTCTGGGGCCAACGTCCTGACTTTC. It yields the protein CASSLGALTGSSGANVLTF.

In its sample, this clonotype ranks as hyperexpanded (1% or more). The J gene is TRBJ2-3, the V gene TRBV27; TRBD2 matches at 9 bases. Germline V gives CDR1 MNHEY, CDR2 SMNVEV (reference sequence). The CDR3 contains 13 residues. The CDR3 loop is CATSGGGSDTQYF. In DNA, the CDR3 is TGTGCGACTAGCGGAGGGGGTTCAGATACGCAGTATTTT.

The gene calls are TRBV6-5 and TRBJ2-5; D uncertain. In germline, CDR1 is MNHEY, CDR2 SVGAGI. Trimming took 0 bases from V and 5 from J, leaving 4 bases between them. CDR3 size: 12 residues. The CDR3 nucleotides are TGTGCCAGCAGTTACTCCGAGGAGACCCAGTACTTC. It yields the protein CASSYSEETQYF.

V is TRBV7-9 and J is TRBJ2-5; 10 bases agree with TRBD1. The CDR3 totals 16 residues. Germline V gene sequence: CDR1 SEHNR, CDR2 FQNEAQ (reference sequence). With 4 bases clipped from V and 0 bases from J, the junction kept 5 bases outside the gene matches. DNA for the CDR3: TGTGCCAGCAGCTCGCCGGGACAGGGGAACCAAGAGACCCAGTACTTC. Its protein is CASSSPGQGNQETQYF.

This clonotype is large (0.1 to 1%) by share. The chain carries TRBV16 and TRBJ1-4; D possibly corresponds to TRBD1 (5 bases). CDR3 length equals 11 residues. CDR1 and CDR2 (germline): KGHSY, FQNENV. Trimming left V 4 bases short and J 10 bases short, with 7 bases between. The CDR3, as DNA: TGTGCCAGCAGCCGGAGGGGAAAACTGTTTTTT. Translated, it gives CASSRRGKLFF.

This sequence joins TRBV20-1 and TRBJ2-7; D may be TRBD1 (6 bases). Trimming removed 3 bases at V and 2 bases at J, with 20 bases between. The CDR3 is 16 amino acids. From germline, CDR1 is DFQATT and CDR2 SNEGSKA (reference sequence). The chain's CDR3 is CSASPLQGPQAYEQYF. The CDR3 bases are TGCAGTGCTAGTCCACTGCAGGGGCCGCAGGCCTACGAGCAGTACTTC.

By frequency in the sample, this clonotype is large. The DNA for the CDR3 is TGTGCCAGCAGCGCAGGACAGGGGTTTGAGCAGTTCTTC. The encoded protein is CASSAGQGFEQFF. The V gene is TRBV7-3, the J gene TRBJ2-1; 9 bases match TRBD1. CDR3 length: 13 amino acids. The germline V gene has CDR1 SGHTA and CDR2 FQGTGA. Trimming at V came to 5 bases and at J to 9 bases, leaving 5 bases not matched to a gene.

Judged by abundance, this clonotype is hyperexpanded. The chain employs TRBV24-1 and TRBJ2-3; D perhaps matches TRBD1 (6 bases). The CDR3 is made up of 14 amino acids. With 7 bases removed from V and 2 bases from J, the gap between germline ends came to 12 bases. CDR1 and CDR2 (germline): KGHDR, SFDVKD. The CDR3 reads CATSWDTYTDTQYF. The CDR3 nucleotides read TGTGCCACCAGCTGGGACACCTACACAGATACGCAGTATTTT.